The entry below describes one T cell receptor (beta chain). The antigen remains undetermined. The sample contains more than one DNA sequence encoding this CDR3. Libraries were prepared by immunoSEQ multiplex PCR; TCRdb keeps only in-frame clonotypes and omits some of them. The data show 2 million or so clones, approximately 95% seen once. The data originate from a study of shared clonotypes between healthy human individuals. Study-wide context: Per donor, three plates held CD4 naive cells, three held CD4 memory, two held CD8 naive and one held CD8 memory. Notes on the study in general: Even with large depth, rarefaction showed that sorted-subset sequencing was incomplete.

Germline loops: CDR1 SEHNR, CDR2 FQNEAQ (reference sequence). V was clipped by 6 bases and J by 8 bases, with 4 bases between them. There are 10 residues in the CDR3. Material for sequencing was naive CD4+ T cells sorted from blood. Subset given: CD45RA+ positively selected. The V call is TRBV7-9, the J call TRBJ2-2; D is uncertain. This receptor was identified in a man between 18 and 29 years old in good health. The CDR3 region has the DNA TGTGCCAGCAGTGGTGGGGAGCTGTTTTTT. Translated, it gives CASSGGELFF.